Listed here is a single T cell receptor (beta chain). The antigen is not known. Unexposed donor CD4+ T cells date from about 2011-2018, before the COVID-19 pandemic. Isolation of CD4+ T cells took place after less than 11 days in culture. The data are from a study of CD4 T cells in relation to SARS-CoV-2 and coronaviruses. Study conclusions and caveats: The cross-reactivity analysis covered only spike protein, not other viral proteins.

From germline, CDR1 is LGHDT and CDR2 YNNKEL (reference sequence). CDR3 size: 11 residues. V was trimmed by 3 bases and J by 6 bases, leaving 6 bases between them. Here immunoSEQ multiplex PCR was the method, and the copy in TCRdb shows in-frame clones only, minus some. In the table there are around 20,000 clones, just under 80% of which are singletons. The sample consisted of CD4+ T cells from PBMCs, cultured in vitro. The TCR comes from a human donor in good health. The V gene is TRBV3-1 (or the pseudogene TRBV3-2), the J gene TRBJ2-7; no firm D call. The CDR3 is CASSHPGEQYF. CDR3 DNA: TGTGCCAGCAGCCACCCGGGCGAGCAGTACTTC.